This T cell receptor beta chain emerged from a study of OX40 agonist ivuxolimab in advanced cancers. About the study: One hepatocellular carcinoma and a couple of cutaneous melanoma patients partially responded. General study results and limits: Some nonresponders also had low normalized T-cell clonal expansion. Among the least clonally expanded were partial responders at 0.1-3.0 mg/kg.

Comment on this clone: The antigen is unknown.

The V end lost 3 bases, the J end lost 4 bases, and 6 bases lay between the germline ends. Germline V gene sequence: CDR1 MNHEY, CDR2 SVGAGI. The CDR3 sequence is 13 residues long. TCRdb's table, derived via immunoSEQ multiplex PCR, lists solely in-frame clones and lacks some. The data show tens of thousands of clones, around 88% seen once. The TCR sequence derives from an adult with an advanced solid tumor such as melanoma, head and neck, liver or kidney cancer. The source material was CD4+ or CD8+ T cells sorted from blood, sampled in a trial of the OX40 agonist ivuxolimab. This chain connects TRBV6-5 to TRBJ2-2; tentatively, D is TRBD1 (5 bases). CDR3 sequence (DNA): TGTGCCAGCAGTTATGACAGCACCGGGGAGCTGTTTTTT. This sequence encodes CASSYDSTGELFF.